The next 32 T cell receptor beta chains were all read from a single sample in a study of blood T cell repertoires in COVID-19. Profiled with immunoSEQ multiplex PCR; TCRdb holds only in-frame clones, not every one. The data contain approximately 250,000 clones, approximately 90% of them singletons. The specimen sequenced was peripheral blood. Receptor source: a man aged 18 to 29 with active or convalescent COVID-19.

The table lists this clone with a count of one. The gene calls are TRBV7-9 and TRBJ1-2; D is possibly TRBD1 (6 bases). V was clipped by 5 bases and J by 5 bases, with 30 bases between them. CDR1 SEHNR and CDR2 FQNEAQ come from the germline V gene (reference sequence). The CDR3 is 19 residues long. The CDR3 DNA reads as TGTGCCAGCAGCACGCGCGTCACTGACAGGAACCTCGAAACATATGGCTACACCTTC. Protein: CASSTRVTDRNLETYGYTF. Full variable domain (rest looked up from reference TRBV7-9 and TRBJ1-2): DTGVSQNPRHKITKRGQNVTFRCDPISEHNRLYWYRQTLGQGPEFLTYFQNEAQLEKSRLLSDRFSAERPKGSFSTLEIQRTEQGDSAMYLCASSTRVTDRNLETYGYTFGSGTRLTVV.

The chain joins TRBV27 to TRBJ2-7; D gene ambiguous. CDR1 is MNHEY, CDR2 SMNVEV, per germline (reference sequence). The CDR3 extends over 14 amino acids. V was cut by 0 bases and J by 0 bases, with 6 bases left in between. The CDR3 loop reads CASSLSVYSYEQYF. The CDR3 DNA follows: TGTGCCAGCAGTTTATCAGTCTACTCCTACGAGCAGTACTTC.

This chain connects TRBV6-5 to TRBJ1-2; no clear D. The length of the CDR3 is 13 residues. V dropped 10 bases and J dropped 0 bases, with 12 bases sitting between them. Germline CDR1 and CDR2: MNHEY and SVGAGI. The CDR3 DNA sequence: TGTGCCACCCGCCAGGACTCTAACTATGGCTACACCTTC. Its translation: CATRQDSNYGYTF.

The CDR3 region is CASSTGADSPLHF. The CDR3 region has the DNA TGTGCCAGTTCTACAGGGGCAGATTCACCCCTCCACTTT. The chain is built from TRBV28 and TRBJ1-6; TRBD1 aligns across 7 bases. The germline V gene encodes CDR1 MDHEN and CDR2 SYDVKM. The CDR3 runs to 13 residues. Losses at the gene ends were 9 bases for V and 8 bases for J; bases not matched to a gene: 7.

The chain joins TRBV18 to TRBJ1-1, with D maybe TRBD1 (6 bases). Trimming stripped 2 bases from V and 3 bases from J, with 16 bases between. Germline lookup yields CDR1 KGHSH and CDR2 LQKENI. The CDR3 is 16 amino acids. Here the CDR3 reads CASSPRNRVGDTEAFF. DNA of the CDR3: TGTGCCAGCTCACCAAGAAACAGGGTGGGGGACACTGAAGCTTTCTTT.

The CDR3 loop reads CASSLSGGPGAIHSPLHF. The CDR3 DNA is TGTGCCAGCAGTTTATCGGGAGGGCCCGGTGCCATCCATTCACCCCTCCACTTT. The rearrangement uses TRBV27 and TRBJ1-6; D not resolved. CDR3 length: 18 amino acids. In germline, CDR1 is MNHEY, CDR2 SMNVEV (reference sequence). With 0 bases removed from V and 8 bases from J, the gap between germline ends came to 20 bases.

The rearrangement joins TRBV5-1 to TRBJ2-3; 7 nucleotides agree with TRBD1. The CDR3 spans 16 residues. The V gene's germline CDR1 is SGHRS and CDR2 YFSETQ. V trimming: 0 bases; J trimming: 1 base; junction bases outside the gene matches: 5. The CDR3 is CASSLATGVRTDTQYF. The CDR3 DNA reads TGCGCCAGCAGCTTGGCTACAGGGGTCCGCACAGATACGCAGTATTTT.

V gene TRBV6-5 combines with J gene TRBJ2-3; D remains ambiguous. V was trimmed by 7 bases and J by 2 bases, leaving 10 bases between them. Per the germline V gene, CDR1 is MNHEY and CDR2 is SVGAGI. This CDR3 region has 13 residues. CDR3 sequence: CASNQEHTDTQYF. The CDR3 DNA sequence: TGTGCCAGCAACCAGGAACACACAGATACGCAGTATTTT.

The V call is TRBV19, the J call TRBJ2-1; tentative D call: TRBD1 (8 bases). V was clipped by 5 bases and J by 5 bases, with 19 bases between them. CDR3 length: 16 residues. CDR1 LNHDA and CDR2 SQIVND come from the germline V gene (reference sequence). DNA for the CDR3: TGTGCCAGTAGTCCCCCCGGGGGGACAGGAGACAATGAGCAGTTCTTC. Protein sequence: CASSPPGGTGDNEQFF.

The rearrangement joins TRBV20-1 to TRBJ1-1; D remains unclear. Between the trimmed V and J ends, which lost 3 bases and 10 bases, there was a span of 9 bases. Germline V lookup: CDR1 DFQATT, CDR2 SNEGSKA (reference sequence). The CDR3 length is 10 residues. The CDR3 sequence: CSASARGAFF. As DNA, the CDR3 is TGCAGTGCTAGTGCCCGGGGAGCTTTCTTT.

This chain links TRBV4-2 with TRBJ2-3; 10 nucleotides align to TRBD2. Per the germline V gene, CDR1 is LGHNA and CDR2 is YNFKEQ. The J segment lost 4 bases and the V segment lost 0 bases, leaving 13 bases of the junction unmatched. The CDR3 covers 19 residues. The CDR3 protein is CASSQDPLAGVVRADTQYF. CDR3 DNA sequence: TGTGCCAGCAGCCAAGATCCCCTAGCGGGAGTCGTACGGGCAGATACGCAGTATTTT.

CDR3 sequence: CASSFAETYEQYF. CDR3 coding DNA: TGTGCCAGCAGTTTTGCGGAGACCTACGAGCAGTACTTC. This chain connects TRBV27 to TRBJ2-7; D call uncertain. The germline gives CDR1 MNHEY, CDR2 SMNVEV (reference sequence). V was cut by 3 bases and J by 2 bases, with 8 bases left in between. CDR3 length: 13 residues.

Here the CDR3 DNA reads TGTGCCAGTAGCCAAATGGGACAGTACTACTCTGGGGCCAACGTCCTGACTTTC. Its translation: CASSQMGQYYSGANVLTF. The chain is built from TRBV19 and TRBJ2-6, with 7 bases fitting TRBD1. With 6 bases clipped from V and 0 bases from J, the junction kept 11 bases outside the gene matches. CDR1 is LNHDA and CDR2 is SQIVND in the germline V gene (reference sequence). This CDR3 has 18 amino acids.

The chain links TRBV19 to TRBJ1-3; D unclear. This CDR3 has 12 amino acids. V lost 6 bases and J lost 7, with 10 bases in between. The germline gives CDR1 LNHDA, CDR2 SQIVND (reference sequence). The CDR3 here is CASRSSGNTIYF. CDR3 nucleotides: TGTGCCAGTAGGAGCTCCGGTAACACCATATATTTT.

This clone is a singleton in its sample. The V call is TRBV13, the J call TRBJ2-7, with 7 bases identical to TRBD2. This CDR3 has 12 amino acids. Unmatched junction bases numbered 5, after V lost 6 bases and J lost 6 bases. In germline, CDR1 is PRHDT, CDR2 FYEKMQ (reference sequence). The CDR3 loop is CASSPERGEQYF. The CDR3, as DNA: TGTGCCAGCAGTCCCGAGCGGGGCGAGCAGTACTTC.

This chain connects TRBV5-4 to TRBJ1-6; the D gene is possibly TRBD1 (5 bases). Trimming left V 4 bases short and J 8 bases short, with 13 bases between. The CDR3 is 14 amino acids. Germline V gene data show CDR1 as SGHNT and CDR2 as YYREEE (reference sequence). The CDR3 region is CASSVGDLDSPLHF. The CDR3 DNA reads as TGTGCCAGCAGCGTAGGGGATCTAGATTCACCCCTCCACTTT.

The J gene is TRBJ2-1, the V gene TRBV2; D might be TRBD2 (5 bases). This CDR3 spans 13 amino acids. CDR1 and CDR2 from the germline V gene are SNHLY and FYNNEI. V lost 7 bases, J lost 4 bases, and 11 bases lay in between. DNA of the CDR3: TGTGCCAGCACCCAAGGACTGTACAATGAGCAGTTCTTC. This sequence encodes CASTQGLYNEQFF.

The rearrangement joins TRBV29-1 to TRBJ2-5; D remains ambiguous. CDR1 SQVTM and CDR2 ANQGSEA come from the germline V gene. CDR3 length: 12 residues. V was trimmed by 0 bases and J by 5 bases, leaving 7 bases between them. In DNA form, the CDR3 reads TGCAGCGTTGAAGAAGCGTCGGAGACCCAGTACTTC. Translation: CSVEEASETQYF.

This chain's CDR3 is CASSSTDGVSGYTF. The CDR3 DNA reads as TGTGCCAGCAGTTCTACCGACGGGGTGAGTGGCTACACCTTC. The genes are TRBV28 and TRBJ1-2, with D uncertain. V was shortened by 4 bases and J by 7 bases, with 16 bases between the two germline ends. Germline assignment: CDR1 MDHEN and CDR2 SYDVKM. The CDR3 sequence is 14 residues long.

The V and J genes are TRBV4-2 and TRBJ2-3, with D tentatively TRBD2 (5 bases). CDR1 is LGHNA and CDR2 is YNFKEQ in the germline V gene. The length of the CDR3 is 15 residues. Deletions cut 4 bases from V and 5 bases from J, with 16 bases between. The chain's CDR3 is CASSPPITRGDTQYF. CDR3 in DNA: TGTGCCAGCAGCCCTCCTATCACCCGGGGAGATACGCAGTATTTT.

The rearrangement uses TRBV5-1 and TRBJ1-1, with 11 bases lining up with TRBD1. V trimming: 4 bases; J trimming: 4 bases; junction bases outside the gene matches: 6. CDR1 SGHRS and CDR2 YFSETQ come from the germline V gene. CDR3 length: 15 amino acids. CDR3 in amino acids: CASSHRDRGGTEAFF. The CDR3 region has the DNA TGCGCCAGCAGCCACCGGGACAGGGGGGGCACTGAAGCTTTCTTT.

This chain joins TRBV6-5 and TRBJ2-3, with D possibly TRBD1 on 6 matching bases. CDR3 length: 15 residues. V lost 8 bases to trimming and J lost 6 bases, with 21 bases between them. Germline assignment: CDR1 MNHEY and CDR2 SVGAGI. The CDR3 DNA reads as TGTGCCAGCGGGGGTTCAGGGCGCAGGGGCGATACGCAGTATTTT. Amino acid sequence: CASGGSGRRGDTQYF.

The chain has TRBV29-1 and TRBJ2-1; 9 bases agree with TRBD2. After removal of 6 bases from V and 0 bases from J, the junction contained 6 bases not matched to a gene. CDR1 is SQVTM and CDR2 is ANQGSEA in the germline V gene. The CDR3 contains 15 residues. CDR3 DNA: TGCAGCGTCGCATCGACTAGCGGCTCCTACAATGAGCAGTTCTTC. It specifies CSVASTSGSYNEQFF.

The rearrangement joins TRBV9 to TRBJ2-2, with 13 bases aligning to TRBD2. V shed 3 bases and J 2 bases; nucleotides not matched to a gene: 4. Germline CDR1 SGDLS, CDR2 YYNGEE. This CDR3 is 17 amino acids long. This chain's CDR3 is CASSARLAGGNTGELFF. The CDR3 region has the DNA TGTGCCAGCAGCGCCCGACTAGCGGGGGGCAACACCGGGGAGCTGTTTTTT.

This sequence joins TRBV5-5 and TRBJ2-7, with 7 bases lining up with TRBD1. The V gene's germline CDR1 is SGHKS and CDR2 YYEKEE (reference sequence). Trimming at V came to 5 bases and at J to 1 base, leaving 3 bases not matched to a gene. The CDR3 loop spans 13 amino acids. The DNA of the CDR3 is TGTGCCAGCAGACCAGGGGGATCCTACGAGCAGTACTTC. Its protein product is CASRPGGSYEQYF.

V gene TRBV12-2 combines with J gene TRBJ2-2; the table calls TRBD2, which could not be checked here. TRBV12-2 is flagged as a pseudogene. CDR3 length: 17 amino acids. CDR3 in DNA: TGTGCAAGTCGCTACAGATTAGCGGGAATTAACACCGGGGAGCTGTTTTTT. It encodes CASRYRLAGINTGELFF.

The chain links TRBV5-1 to TRBJ2-7; 12 bases match TRBD2. V shed 4 bases, J shed 3 bases, and the junction held 2 bases outside the gene matches. CDR1 and CDR2 (germline): SGHRS, YFSETQ. The CDR3 has 14 residues. CDR3: CASSATSGSYEQYF. CDR3 sequence (DNA): TGCGCCAGCAGCGCGACTAGCGGGAGCTACGAGCAGTACTTC.

This clone was picked up one time. The chain links TRBV6-5 to TRBJ2-5, with TRBD2 matching 13 bases. Germline lookup yields CDR1 MNHEY and CDR2 SVGAGI. With 5 bases clipped from V and 13 bases from J, the junction kept 10 bases outside the gene matches. The CDR3 consists of 14 residues. CDR3 bases: TGTGCCAGCAGTCCCGGACTAGCGGGAGTCTCGTGGTACTTC. This translates into CASSPGLAGVSWYF.

The rearrangement links TRBV7-2 to TRBJ2-4; 7 positions agree with TRBD1. The CDR3 is made up of 14 amino acids. J was trimmed by 6 bases and V by 5 bases; bases with no gene match: 7. Germline-derived CDR1 and CDR2 are SGHTA and FQGNSA. This CDR3 reads CASSTRGGANIQYF. The CDR3 coding sequence is TGTGCCAGCAGCACTCGAGGGGGCGCAAACATTCAGTACTTC.

The V call is TRBV5-1, the J call TRBJ1-4; 9 nucleotides agree with TRBD1. CDR1 SGHRS and CDR2 YFSETQ come from the germline V gene. The V and J ends lost 6 bases and 6 bases, in that order; junction bases with no gene match: 15. The CDR3 is 17 residues long. This CDR3 reads CASKVGTGSPGDEKLFF. CDR3 nucleotide sequence: TGCGCCAGCAAAGTGGGGACAGGGTCCCCTGGGGATGAAAAACTGTTTTTT.

The table lists this clone with many counts. The rearrangement joins TRBV5-1 to TRBJ1-4, with 7 bases lining up with TRBD1. The CDR3 consists of 16 residues. CDR1 SGHRS and CDR2 YFSETQ come from the germline V gene. The junction had 7 bases not matched to a gene; V was cut back by 1 base and J by 4 bases. The DNA for the CDR3 is TGCGCCAGCAGCTTGATGACAGGGCAGAATAATGAAAAACTGTTTTTT. This gives the protein CASSLMTGQNNEKLFF.

The chain carries TRBV27 and TRBJ1-2, with D perhaps TRBD1 (6 bases). Trimming left V 7 bases short and J 3 bases short, with 9 bases between. This CDR3 has 12 amino acids. Per germline, CDR1 MNHEY and CDR2 SMNVEV (reference sequence). CDR3 amino acids: CASKTGHYGYTF. DNA for the CDR3: TGTGCCAGCAAAACAGGGCACTATGGCTACACCTTC.